This T cell receptor beta chain was recorded in a study of cytomegalovirus exposure and HLA in healthy donors. This CDR3 comprises 15 residues. V lost 4 bases to trimming and J lost 10 bases; unmatched junction nucleotides: 11. Germline V gives CDR1 MNHEY, CDR2 SMNVEV (reference sequence). In the case of this clone: The antigen is unknown.

Study-level results: Across HLA loci, a later analysis found differing TCR association rates, with DRB1 most and HLA-C fewest.

Use of 60 Vbeta and 13 Jbeta primers characterized the PCR. Method: immunoSEQ multiplex PCR; TCRdb's copy keeps in-frame clones and lacks some. The table shows about 130,000 clones, with under 85% occurring only once. This chain joins TRBV27 and TRBJ2-1; 9 nucleotides agree with TRBD1. This clonotype originated in a woman in her forties or fifties in good health and CMV-seropositive. The sample taken for sequencing was PBMCs. CDR3 nucleotides: TGTGCCAGCAGTTCCCCGGGACAGGGTATCAGAGAGCAGTTCTTC. This codes for CASSSPGQGIREQFF.